The rows below give T cell receptor beta chains drawn from one sample of a study of shared clonotypes between healthy human individuals. The assay was immunoSEQ multiplex PCR, and TCRdb's table has in-frame clones only and misses some. Of about 2.3 million clones in the sample, under 95% were seen once. Sequencing was carried out using naive CD4+ T cells from PBMCs. The receptors stem from a man aged 18 to 29 in good health. Some clones in this sample may be carry-over from other donors' samples. CDR3s include the opening cysteine and the closing phenylalanine or tryptophan. The D gene is left open where the match is weak. The size field is filled for only some rows; it gives once, few, many or a size class.

>TRBJ2-2|NA|TRBV6-1|NA
TGTGCCAGCAGCCGCGAGGGCTTCAACACCGGGGAGCTGTTTTTT
CASSREGFNTGELFF
>TRBJ2-2|NA|TRBV11-3|NA
TGTGCCAGCAGCTTCATGACAGCGAGTCCCGGGGAGCTGTTTTTT
CASSFMTASPGELFF
>TRBJ1-2|NA|TRBV6-1|NA
TGTGCCAGCAGTGAAGAACTCTTCTATGGCTACACCTTC
CASSEELFYGYTF
>TRBJ2-5|NA|TRBV5-1|NA
TGCGCCAGCAGCTTGACCGGATTGGAGACCCAGTACTTC
CASSLTGLETQYF
>TRBJ2-2|NA|TRBV9|TRBD2
TGTGCCAGCAGGACCTCTAGCGGAGACACCGGGGAGCTGTTTTTT
CASRTSSGDTGELFF
>TRBJ2-1|NA|TRBV9|TRBD2
TGTGCCAGCGGACTAGTTCACAATGAGCAGTTCTTC
CASGLVHNEQFF
>TRBJ1-2|NA|TRBV28|NA
TGTGCCAGCAGTTTATCTCCAGCTATCTATGGCTACACCTTC
CASSLSPAIYGYTF
>TRBJ1-5|NA|TRBV6-5|NA
TGTGCCAGCAGTTACTCCTGGGGAGGGGCTGCGATGCCCCAGCATTTT
CASSYSWGGAAMPQHF
>TRBJ2-3|NA|TRBV18|TRBD1
TGTGCCAGCTCACCAGGGACAGGGGAGAGCACAGATACGCAGTATTTT
CASSPGTGESTDTQYF
>TRBJ1-2|NA|TRBV4-2|TRBD1
TGTGCCAGCAGCCAAGGGGGACAGGCCTATGGCTACACCTTC
CASSQGGQAYGYTF
>TRBJ2-7|NA|TRBV28|NA
TGTGCCAGCAGTTTAGGAGGTTCCTACGAGCAGTACTTC
CASSLGGSYEQYF
>TRBJ2-7|NA|TRBV7-3|NA
TGTGCCAGCAGCTTGGATGGGAATTCCTACGAGCAGTACTTC
CASSLDGNSYEQYF
>TRBJ2-1|NA|TRBV11-2|TRBD2
TGTGCCAGCAGCTTAGGGACTAGCCGATACTACAATGAGCAGTTCTTC
CASSLGTSRYYNEQFF
>TRBJ1-4|NA|TRBV28|NA
TGTGCCAGCAGTTTAGTTAGAAAGGGTGATGAAAAACTGTTTTTT
CASSLVRKGDEKLFF
>TRBJ2-5|NA|TRBV5-4|NA
TGTGCCAGCAGCTTATTCCCCCAAGAGACCCAGTACTTC
CASSLFPQETQYF
>TRBJ2-7|NA|TRBV28|NA
TGTGCCAGCAGTTTAGACCCCCTTTTAGAGCAGTACTTC
CASSLDPLLEQYF
>TRBJ2-7|NA|TRBV5-6|TRBD1
TGTGCCAGCAGCCCGTACCGCGGGACAGGCTACGAGCAGTACTTC
CASSPYRGTGYEQYF
>TRBJ2-1|NA|TRBV5-6|TRBD2
TGTGCCAGCAGCCCAATCGGTAGCGGGCTCTACAATGAGCAGTTCTTC
CASSPIGSGLYNEQFF
>TRBJ1-1|NA|TRBV30|NA
TGTGCCTGGAGTGGTCGTGGGGTTTCGAACACTGAAGCTTTCTTT
CAWSGRGVSNTEAFF
>TRBJ1-1|NA|TRBV5-4|NA
TGTGCCAGCAGCCAGGACGTAATACTGAACACTGAAGCTTTCTTT
CASSQDVILNTEAFF
>TRBJ2-6|NA|TRBV5-4|TRBD2
TGTGCCAGCAGCCGGGGACTAGCGGGTGTCTCTGGGGCCAACGTCCTGACTTTC
CASSRGLAGVSGANVLTF
>TRBJ1-3|once|TRBV6-5|NA
TGTGCCAGCAGTTACGGGCAGCCCGGCTCTGGAAACACCATATATTTT
CASSYGQPGSGNTIYF
>TRBJ2-2|NA|TRBV11-2|TRBD2
TGTGCCAGCAGCCGGTCGGGACTAGCGGGAGTGCGGAACACCGGGGAGCTGTTTTTT
CASSRSGLAGVRNTGELFF
>TRBJ1-1|NA|TRBV7-2|NA
TGTGCCAGTGGGGTTCGCACTGAAGCTTTCTTT
CASGVRTEAFF
>TRBJ1-1|NA|TRBV5-1|NA
TGCGCCAGCAGCTTGTCAAGGCTGAACACTGAAGCTTTCTTT
CASSLSRLNTEAFF
>TRBJ1-2|NA|TRBV6-5|NA
TGTGCCAGCAGTGGGCCGGGACGGTCCTATGGCTACACCTTC
CASSGPGRSYGYTF
>TRBJ2-1|NA|TRBV7-2|NA
TGTGCCAGCAGCTTAGCGGGGGTAAGGGAACCGATAAACAATGAGCAGTTCTTC
CASSLAGVREPINNEQFF
>TRBJ2-7|NA|TRBV5-4|TRBD2
TGTGCCAGCAGCGTACCGACTAGCGGGAGATTGGTAGGCGAGCAGTACTTC
CASSVPTSGRLVGEQYF
>TRBJ1-5|once|TRBV28|TRBD1
TGTGCCAGCAGTGCCGGACAGGGGGGACGTCAGCCCCAGCATTTT
CASSAGQGGRQPQHF
>TRBJ1-2|NA|TRBV4-1|TRBD1
TGCGCCAGCAGCCCCCGGGACAGGGGAAACTATGGCTACACCTTC
CASSPRDRGNYGYTF
>TRBJ2-7|NA|TRBV7-9|NA
TGTGCCAGCAGCCGGGGGAGCCTAGAGTACGAGCAGTACTTC
CASSRGSLEYEQYF
>TRBJ2-3|NA|TRBV27|TRBD2
TGTGCCAGTATGATACGGGAGGGTACGCAGTATTTT
CASMIREGTQYF
>TRBJ2-7|NA|TRBV18|TRBD2
TGTGCCAGCTCACCACTGCCTAGCGGGAGCTCAATCGAGCAGTACTTC
CASSPLPSGSSIEQYF
>TRBJ2-6|once|TRBV7-9|TRBD1
TGTGCCAGCAGACTAATCCGGGACAGGGGTAATTTTGGGGCCAACGTCCTGACTTTC
CASRLIRDRGNFGANVLTF
>TRBJ1-1|few|TRBV27|TRBD1
TGTGCCAGCAGACAGGGGCGGTTGGGGTTGGCCACTGAAGCTTTCTTT
CASRQGRLGLATEAFF
>TRBJ1-5|NA|TRBV19|TRBD1
TGTGCCAGTAACCGGGACAGGGGATATAGCAATCAGCCCCAGCATTTT
CASNRDRGYSNQPQHF